The 21 T cell receptor beta chains below come from one sample, sequenced in a study of blood T cell repertoires in COVID-19. TCRdb keeps only in-frame clones here, not all; method: immunoSEQ multiplex PCR. The repertoire consists of about 180,000 clones, with roughly 82% occurring once and the leading ten covering 15%. Sequencing was carried out using PBMCs or T cells enriched from blood (not recorded which). These receptors originate from a man in his fifties or sixties who had recovered from COVID-19.

This clone was recorded at least ten times. This chain links TRBV11-2 with TRBJ1-1; 9 nucleotides line up with TRBD1. With V trimmed by 5 bases and J by 4 bases, 8 bases remained unmatched. CDR1 is SGHAT, CDR2 FQNNGV, per germline. CDR3 length: 15 residues. The CDR3 is CASSTHRGPVTEAFF. CDR3 nucleotides: TGTGCCAGCAGCACGCACAGGGGGCCGGTCACTGAAGCTTTCTTT.

The chain has TRBV5-5 and TRBJ1-4; D is unclear. Germline V gene data show CDR1 as SGHKS and CDR2 as YYEKEE (reference sequence). V was cut by 2 bases and J by 4 bases, with 15 bases left in between. This CDR3 region has 16 residues. CDR3 sequence reads: CASSFDPLGGNEKLFF. In nucleotides, the CDR3 is TGTGCCAGCAGCTTCGACCCGCTCGGCGGTAATGAAAAACTGTTTTTT. The whole variable domain, remainder taken from reference TRBV5-5 and TRBJ1-4, is DAGVTQSPTHLIKTRGQQVTLRCSPISGHKSVSWYQQVLGQGPQFIFQYYEKEERGRGNFPDRFSARQFPNYSSELNVNALLLGDSALYLCASSFDPLGGNEKLFFGSGTQLSVL.

This clone was picked up one time. The genes are TRBV6-5 and TRBJ1-6; TRBD1 is a possible D gene (6 bases). This CDR3 has 13 amino acids. V was pared by 8 bases and J by 13 bases, with 18 bases between. The germline CDR1 and CDR2 sequences are MNHEY and SVGAGI. CDR3 sequence: CASHKPGVAPLHF. The CDR3 DNA sequence: TGTGCCAGCCATAAGCCAGGGGTCGCCCCCCTCCACTTT.

This chain links TRBV12-3 or TRBV12-4 with TRBJ1-2; TRBD1 might be the D (6 bases). V gave up 7 bases and J gave up 8 bases, with 14 bases separating them. The CDR3 extends over 12 amino acids. The CDR3, as DNA: TGTGCCAGCACCTTAGGGGGGGGCGGCTACACCTTC. This codes for CASTLGGGGYTF.

The V and J genes are TRBV27 and TRBJ2-2; a possible D gene is TRBD1 (6 bases). The CDR3 totals 15 residues. Germline V gene data show CDR1 as MNHEY and CDR2 as SMNVEV (reference sequence). With 6 bases removed from V and 0 bases from J, the gap between germline ends came to 11 bases. The CDR3 is CASRLQGTNTGELFF. CDR3 DNA sequence: TGTGCCAGCAGGTTACAGGGAACGAACACCGGGGAGCTGTTTTTT.

The genes are TRBV27 and TRBJ2-6, with unresolved D. The V gene lost 5 bases and the J gene lost 0 bases, with 5 bases spanning the gap. The CDR3 sequence is 14 residues long. Germline V gene lookup returns CDR1 MNHEY and CDR2 SMNVEV (reference sequence). The CDR3 protein is CASSHSSGANVLTF. Written as DNA, the CDR3 is TGTGCCAGCAGTCACAGCTCTGGGGCCAACGTCCTGACTTTC.

This clone was seen a handful of times. The CDR3 nucleotides are TGTGCCAGTAGTATAAGGACAGGGGTCTACGAGCAGTACTTC. It codes for CASSIRTGVYEQYF. This chain connects TRBV19 to TRBJ2-7; TRBD1 matches at 9 bases. The CDR3 is 14 residues long. Trimming removed 2 bases from V and 3 bases from J; junction bases left unmatched: 2. CDR1 is LNHDA and CDR2 is SQIVND in the germline V gene (reference sequence).

The J gene is TRBJ1-1, the V gene TRBV18; the D gene is possibly TRBD1 (5 bases). V dropped 0 bases and J dropped 0 bases, with 8 bases sitting between them. This CDR3 has 15 amino acids. CDR1 and CDR2 (germline): KGHSH, LQKENI. The CDR3 reads CASSPPWGVNTEAFF. Written as DNA, the CDR3 is TGTGCCAGCTCACCACCGTGGGGGGTGAACACTGAAGCTTTCTTT.

The chain employs TRBV2 and TRBJ1-5, with D hard to call. The V end was cut by 1 base, the J end by 3 bases, with 7 bases between. The CDR3 contains 14 residues. From germline, CDR1 is SNHLY and CDR2 FYNNEI. CDR3 region: CASSEGQINQPQHF. The CDR3 bases are TGTGCCAGCAGTGAAGGGCAGATCAATCAGCCCCAGCATTTT.

This chain links TRBV12-3 or TRBV12-4 with TRBJ2-1, with 7 positions matching TRBD2. The CDR3 spans 13 residues. V lost 3 bases and J lost 6; bases outside the gene matches: 2. CDR3 region: CASSFGGTNEQFF. The CDR3 DNA follows: TGTGCCAGCAGTTTCGGGGGGACCAATGAGCAGTTCTTC.

The rearrangement joins TRBV7-2 to TRBJ1-5; D gene ambiguous. The CDR3 is 14 residues long. Germline lookup yields CDR1 SGHTA and CDR2 FQGNSA. The V end was cut by 3 bases, the J end by 4 bases, with 10 bases between. For the CDR3, the DNA is TGTGCCAGCAGCTTGATGGCAGGAAATCAGCCCCAGCATTTT. The encoded protein is CASSLMAGNQPQHF.

V usage is TRBV5-1 and J usage is TRBJ1-2; 10 bases agree with TRBD1. Germline values: CDR1 SGHRS, CDR2 YFSETQ. The CDR3 has 16 residues. V gave up 4 bases and J gave up 4 bases; unmatched junction bases: 10. Here the CDR3 reads CASSPTAGTGAYGYTF. CDR3 sequence (DNA): TGCGCCAGCAGCCCCACAGCCGGGACAGGGGCCTATGGCTACACCTTC.

The rearrangement links TRBV6-2 or TRBV6-3 to TRBJ1-5, with D perhaps TRBD1 (5 bases). Per germline, CDR1 MNHEY and CDR2 SVGEGT. The V end lost 0 bases, the J end lost 7 bases, and 16 bases lay between the germline ends. The length of the CDR3 is 16 residues. The CDR3 sequence is CASSYSVQRGVQPQHF. CDR3 in DNA: TGTGCCAGCAGTTACTCAGTCCAGCGGGGGGTCCAGCCCCAGCATTTT.

In its sample, this clone was seen once. V gene TRBV19 combines with J gene TRBJ2-3; maybe TRBD1 (6 bases). The CDR3 is made up of 13 amino acids. Germline CDR1 and CDR2: LNHDA and SQIVND (reference sequence). The V gene lost 5 bases and the J gene lost 4 bases, with 10 bases spanning the gap. CDR3 protein: CASSYRDPDTQYF. CDR3 coding DNA: TGTGCCAGTAGTTACAGGGACCCAGATACGCAGTATTTT.

The chain links TRBV3-1 (or the pseudogene TRBV3-2) to TRBJ1-6; D not certain. The CDR3 contains 14 residues. Germline V gene data show CDR1 as LGHDT and CDR2 as YNNKEL (reference sequence). The V end was cut by 1 base, the J end by 9 bases, with 10 bases between. As DNA, the CDR3 is TGTGCCAGCAGCCAAGGGGAGGGCTCTTCACCCCTCCACTTT. Protein product: CASSQGEGSSPLHF.

This clone was found once. Germline is not matched at one junction end, which may reflect a read error. The V call is TRBV27, the J call TRBJ2-1, with TRBD2 matching over 12 bases. Germline lookup yields CDR1 MNHEY and CDR2 SMNVEV (reference sequence). The CDR3 is 13 amino acids. The CDR3 sequence is CASSFSLAGGLIF. In DNA form, the CDR3 reads TGTGCCAGCAGTTTTTCCCTAGCGGGGGGGCTGATCTTC.

The chain recombines TRBV12-3 or TRBV12-4 with TRBJ2-5; perhaps TRBD1 as D (6 bases). The CDR3 spans 13 residues. V gave up 6 bases and J gave up 4 bases, with 12 bases separating them. In nucleotides, the CDR3 is TGTGCCAGCAGGCCGTCAGGGGCAGAGACCCAGTACTTC. Amino acids: CASRPSGAETQYF.

The chain couples TRBV7-6 to TRBJ2-3; 8 bases agree with TRBD1. Germline V gives CDR1 SGHVS, CDR2 FNYEAQ. The CDR3 spans 15 residues. Trimming at V came to 5 bases and at J to 2 bases, leaving 6 bases not matched to a gene. The CDR3 nucleotides are TGTGCCAGCAGCGGCGGGACAGGCAACACAGATACGCAGTATTTT. Its translation: CASSGGTGNTDTQYF.

The genes are TRBV27 and TRBJ2-7; 8 bases line up with TRBD2. Trimming cost V 4 bases and J 4 bases; bases outside gene matches: 12. The CDR3 runs to 16 residues. Per germline, CDR1 MNHEY and CDR2 SMNVEV (reference sequence). CDR3: CASSSKPGLGGYEQYF. The CDR3 DNA follows: TGTGCCAGCAGTTCCAAACCGGGACTAGGAGGTTACGAGCAGTACTTC.

This chain connects TRBV25-1 to TRBJ2-1; D not resolved. CDR1 is MGHDK and CDR2 is SYGVNS in the germline V gene. The CDR3 contains 13 residues. With 2 bases removed from V and 16 bases from J, the gap between germline ends came to 18 bases. CDR3 amino acids: CASSEDLVGAQFF. In DNA form, the CDR3 reads TGTGCCAGCAGTGAAGATCTAGTCGGTGCCCAATTCTTC.

This clone was recorded only once. The rearrangement uses TRBV5-1 and TRBJ2-1; 12 nucleotides line up with TRBD2. Unmatched junction bases numbered 6, after V lost 0 bases and J lost 8 bases. The CDR3 contains 16 residues. The germline CDR1 and CDR2 sequences are SGHRS and YFSETQ. CDR3 sequence: CASSLDPSGGADEQFF. CDR3 in DNA: TGCGCCAGCAGCTTGGACCCTAGCGGGGGGGCGGATGAGCAGTTCTTC.